A selection of T cell receptor beta chains follows, all from one sample in a study of regulatory T cells in long-lasting Graves disease. TCRdb fed the multiplex PCR reads into MiXCR, producing one record per CDR3 protein. Of 530,000 or so distinct CDR3 sequences in the sample, about 14% are singletons; the top ten hold over 7.5%. The sample also formed part of further work on T cells in Graves' hyperthyroidism and ophthalmopathy.

Material: peripheral blood mononuclear cells (PBMCs), obtained at new diagnosis, from a patient treated with antithyroid drugs. All receptors come from a man in his thirties or forties with Graves disease. Each CDR3 is given with its conserved first and last residue. A D gene is named only where the DNA matches it firmly. A row's size may be missing; if present it is once, few, many or a size class.

- | TRBD2 | TRBJ2-3 | TRBV29-1 | TGCAGCGTCCTCCTAGCGGCAGTGGATTCAGATACGCAGTATTTT | CSVLLAAVDSDTQYF
few | - | TRBJ2-1 | TRBV15 | TGTGCCACCAGCAGAGATCTTCAGAATGAGCAGTTCTTC | CATSRDLQNEQFF
- | TRBD2 | TRBJ2-7 | TRBV5-1 | TGCGCCAGCACGAGGGGCGGGAGGAGTTACGAGCAGTACTTC | CASTRGGRSYEQYF
many | - | TRBJ2-3 | TRBV6-5 | TGTGCCAGCAGTTACCTGCGGAGCACAGATACGCAGTATTTT | CASSYLRSTDTQYF
many | TRBD1 | TRBJ1-1 | TRBV9 | TGTGCCAGCAGCGCCAAGACAGGGCGAGCTGAAGCTTTCTTT | CASSAKTGRAEAFF
many | TRBD2 | TRBJ2-1 | TRBV10-3 | TGTGCCATCAGTCCGGGGACTAGCGGGCTAATCGATGAGCAGTTCTTC | CAISPGTSGLIDEQFF
many | TRBD1 | TRBJ2-1 | TRBV10-3 | TGTGCCATCACCGCTGGACAGGGGGTGTATGGTGAGCAGTTCTTC | CAITAGQGVYGEQFF
- | - | TRBJ2-2 | TRBV14 | TGTGCCAGCAGCCGTGGAACCCTCACCGGGGAGCTGTTTTTT | CASSRGTLTGELFF
many | - | TRBJ2-7 | TRBV20-1 | TGCAGTGCTAGAGATCGAAGGGCCTCCATCTACGAGCAGTACTTC | CSARDRRASIYEQYF
few | TRBD2 | TRBJ2-7 | TRBV30 | TGTGCCTGGAGTACCCCGGGCAGTGGGGGGGGGGAGCAGTACTTC | CAWSTPGSGGGEQYF
many | - | TRBJ2-7 | TRBV11-2 | TGTGCCAGCAGCTCGGGGACATTTTCCTACGAGCAGTACTTC | CASSSGTFSYEQYF
- | TRBD1 | TRBJ2-7 | TRBV2 | TGTGCCAGCTTGGACAGGGATTACGAGCAGTACTTC | CASLDRDYEQYF
many | TRBD2 | TRBJ2-5 | TRBV12-3/TRBV12-4 | TGTGCCAGCAGTTTAGCGGGGGGGACTAGCGGGAGCCTCCAAGAGACCCAGTACTTC | CASSLAGGTSGSLQETQYF
- | - | TRBJ2-7 | TRBV27 | TGTGCCGGCAGTGTTCAGGGGGGGCCGCAGTACTTC | CAGSVQGGPQYF
many | TRBD1 | TRBJ2-7 | TRBV27 | TGTGCCAGCACCGCCCGGACAGGCCTAAGCTCCTACGAGCAGTACTTC | CASTARTGLSSYEQYF
many | - | TRBJ2-5 | TRBV10-3 | TGTGCCATCAGTGAAGGAGGATCTAAAGAGACCCAGTACTTC | CAISEGGSKETQYF
many | - | TRBJ2-4 | TRBV27 | TGTGCCAGCAGTTTATCCGGTAGTCGAGGAAAAAACATTCAGTACTTC | CASSLSGSRGKNIQYF
many | TRBD1 | TRBJ1-2 | TRBV10-3 | TGTGCCGCCCGGGACAGGGCTCGTGGCTACACCTTC | CAARDRARGYTF
few | - | TRBJ2-1 | TRBV6-1 | TGTGCCAGCAGTGGAAACAGACAGGCCACCTACAATGAGCAGTTCTTC | CASSGNRQATYNEQFF
many | - | TRBJ2-5 | TRBV20-1 | TGCAGTGCTAGAGCCGGTCAAGATGGGGAGACCCAGTACTTC | CSARAGQDGETQYF
- | - | TRBJ1-4 | TRBV20-1 | TGCAGTGCTAGGATAATTGGGGAAAAACTGTTTTTT | CSARIIGEKLFF
- | TRBD2 | TRBJ2-2 | TRBV5-4 | TGTGCCAGCAGCTCGCGACTAGCGGGGGCATTCCCTGGGGAGCTGTTTTTT | CASSSRLAGAFPGELFF
- | - | TRBJ2-7 | TRBV5-5 | TGTGCCAGCAGCTTGGAGCTCGGGACCTACGAGCAGTACTTC | CASSLELGTYEQYF
- | - | TRBJ2-5 | TRBV5-1 | TGCGCCAGCCGGGTAGGGCCGAACCAAGAGACCCAGTACTTC | CASRVGPNQETQYF
once | TRBD2 | TRBJ2-1 | TRBV5-4 | TGTGCCAGCAGCTGGACTAGCGGGGGAGAGAATGAGCAGTCCTTC | CASSWTSGGENEQSF
- | TRBD2 | TRBJ2-5 | TRBV6-2/TRBV6-3 | TGTGCCAGCAGACTATCCCTGGGAGACAGAACTAGCGGGAGAAGGCAAGAGACCCAGTACTTC | CASRLSLGDRTSGRRQETQYF
- | TRBD1 | TRBJ2-7 | TRBV12-3/TRBV12-4 | TGTGCCAGCAGTTTAAGGGACAGGGGGCGGGACGAGCAGTACTTC | CASSLRDRGRDEQYF
many | TRBD2 | TRBJ2-7 | TRBV7-3 | TGTGCCAGCAGCTCGACCGGGACTAGCGGATCCGAGCAGTACTTC | CASSSTGTSGSEQYF
many | TRBD2 | TRBJ2-1 | TRBV29-1 | TGCAGCGCCCCGGGACTAGCGGGCCTAACCGCCTACAATGAGCAGTTCTTC | CSAPGLAGLTAYNEQFF
few | TRBD2 | TRBJ2-2 | TRBV10-2 | TGCGCCAGCAGGAGGGAGGGTGCCGGGGAGCTGTTTTTT | CASRREGAGELFF
- | - | TRBJ2-5 | TRBV20-1 | TGCGCCAGGAGGAGCGGCCGCAGTTACTTC | CARRSGRSYF
many | TRBD1 | TRBJ2-5 | TRBV7-9 | TGTGCCAGCAGCGCTACAGGGGTCGAGACCCAGTACTTC | CASSATGVETQYF
many | - | TRBJ2-1 | TRBV30 | TGTGCCTGGAGTGTTTGGCGTGGGGAGCAGTTCTTC | CAWSVWRGEQFF
many | - | TRBJ1-1 | TRBV27 | TGTGCCAGCAGTTTATCCGCGGAGGGGGGGCACACTGAAGCTTTCTTT | CASSLSAEGGHTEAFF
many | - | TRBJ2-5 | TRBV12-3/TRBV12-4 | TGTGCCAGCAGTTTACGGCCGGCAAAAGAGACCCAGTACTTC | CASSLRPAKETQYF
many | TRBD1 | TRBJ2-7 | TRBV11-2 | TGTGCCAGCAGCTTGGGACAGGGGAGGTCCGAGCAGTACTTC | CASSLGQGRSEQYF
many | TRBD2 | TRBJ2-3 | TRBV20-1 | TGCAGTGCTAGCGGGAGGGCCTGGGATACGCAGTATTTT | CSASGRAWDTQYF
- | TRBD1 | TRBJ2-5 | TRBV20-1 | TGCAGTGTTAACAGGGGGGAAGAGACCCAGTACTTC | CSVNRGEETQYF
- | - | TRBJ2-5 | TRBV18 | TGTGCCAGCTCACCTCCAGAATACAGAGTACGAGAGACCCAGTACTTC | CASSPPEYRVRETQYF
many | TRBD2 | TRBJ2-2 | TRBV11-2 | TGTGCCAGCAGCCCCCTCTACCCCCTGGGTAGCGGGAGTGGCGGGGAGCTGTTTTTT | CASSPLYPLGSGSGGELFF
many | - | TRBJ2-5 | TRBV29-1 | TGCAGCGTTGAAGCGTGGAGGGAAGAGACCCAGTACTTC | CSVEAWREETQYF
- | - | TRBJ2-3 | TRBV30 | TGTGCCTGGTCCCAGTTTTCGAATACGCAGTATTTT | CAWSQFSNTQYF
- | - | TRBJ1-6 | TRBV6-1 | TGTGCCAGCATCGAGGGGCAGGACTCACCCCTCCACTTT | CASIEGQDSPLHF
- | - | TRBJ2-3 | TRBV5-4 | TGTGCCAGCAGCTGGGGGATAGATACGCAGTATTTT | CASSWGIDTQYF
many | - | TRBJ2-5 | TRBV29-1 | TGCAGCGCCGGACGACGGGGGTCGGAGACCCAGTACTTC | CSAGRRGSETQYF
many | - | TRBJ2-1 | TRBV12-5 | TGTGCTAGTGGTTTCGCCGGGAGCAATGAGCAGTTCTTC | CASGFAGSNEQFF
many | TRBD2 | TRBJ2-7 | TRBV11-2 | TGTGCCAGCAGCTTAGCCCTAGCGGGAGTCTCGGCCTACGAGCAGTACTTC | CASSLALAGVSAYEQYF
- | TRBD1 | TRBJ1-1 | TRBV7-9 | TGTGCCAGCAGCCTAGGGACAGGGGGGGGAGCTTTCTTT | CASSLGTGGGAFF
many | - | TRBJ1-2 | TRBV2 | TGTGCCAGCAGTGAATCTCGTCAGGGGTTGTACTATGGCTACACCTTC | CASSESRQGLYYGYTF
- | - | TRBJ1-4 | TRBV7-6 | TGTGCCAGCAGCCTCCGGGCCCTTAATGAAAAACTGTTTTTT | CASSLRALNEKLFF
few | TRBD1 | TRBJ1-5 | TRBV24-1 | TGTGCCACCAGTGGCAAGACAGGGGGCAATCAGCCCCAGCATTTT | CATSGKTGGNQPQHF
many | TRBD2 | TRBJ2-2 | TRBV27 | TGTGCCAGCAGTCCCCTAGCGGGAGTTGGCACCGGGGAGCTGTTTTTT | CASSPLAGVGTGELFF
many | - | TRBJ1-1 | TRBV12-3/TRBV12-4 | TGTGCCAGCACCTCCGGCCTGACAGTACATAACACTGAAGCTTTCTTT | CASTSGLTVHNTEAFF
few | TRBD2 | TRBJ2-1 | TRBV13 | TGTGCCAGCATCACTTGGAACGGGAGGTACAATGAGCAGTTCTTC | CASITWNGRYNEQFF
many | TRBD1 | TRBJ1-2 | TRBV7-9 | TGTGCCAGCAGCTTAGCCGGGACAGGGGGTCGGTATGGCTACACCTTC | CASSLAGTGGRYGYTF
many | - | TRBJ1-2 | TRBV30 | TGTGCCTGGAGTGTAGGGACATTCGATGGCTACACCTTC | CAWSVGTFDGYTF